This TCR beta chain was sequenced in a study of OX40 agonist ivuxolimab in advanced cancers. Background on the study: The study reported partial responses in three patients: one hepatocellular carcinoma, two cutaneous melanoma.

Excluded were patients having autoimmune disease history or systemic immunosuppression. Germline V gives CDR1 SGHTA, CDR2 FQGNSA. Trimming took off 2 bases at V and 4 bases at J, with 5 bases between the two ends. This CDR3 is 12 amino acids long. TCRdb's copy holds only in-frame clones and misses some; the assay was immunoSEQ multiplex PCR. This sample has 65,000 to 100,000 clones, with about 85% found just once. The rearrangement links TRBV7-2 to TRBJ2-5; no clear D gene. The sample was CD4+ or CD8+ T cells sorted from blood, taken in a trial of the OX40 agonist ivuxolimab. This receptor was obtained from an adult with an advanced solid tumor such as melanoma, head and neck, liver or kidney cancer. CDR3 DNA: TGTGCCAGCAGCTTATTTGCAGAGACCCAGTACTTC. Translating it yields CASSLFAETQYF.